This entry lists 16 T cell receptor beta chains sequenced from one sample in a study of T cells in Graves' hyperthyroidism and ophthalmopathy. Amplified regions were TCR beta CDR3 sequences from RNA transcripts. The study used the HTBI primer set for a first-round RT-PCR of the TCR CDR3. TCRdb called the multiplex PCR reads again in MiXCR, with one record for every CDR3 protein. The table includes under 800,000 distinct CDR3 sequences, less than 15% detected once. The material sequenced was blood. Receptors were obtained from a woman between 18 and 30 years old with Graves' hyperthyroidism.

This clonotype was detected many times. The chain joins TRBV2 to TRBJ1-2, with TRBD1 as a possible D gene (5 bases). The germline gives CDR1 SNHLY, CDR2 FYNNEI. The CDR3 is 12 amino acids. The V end was cut by 1 base, the J end by 7 bases, with 7 bases between. CDR3 sequence: CASSEGGRGYTF. The CDR3 DNA reads TGTGCCAGCAGTGAAGGGGGACGTGGCTACACCTTC.

This clonotype was seen ten or more times. This chain connects TRBV7-8 to TRBJ2-1; no definite D call. The germline V gene has CDR1 SGHVS and CDR2 FQNEAQ. The CDR3 is 12 residues long. V was trimmed by 5 bases and J by 9 bases, leaving 11 bases between them. The DNA for the CDR3 is TGTGCCAGCAGCCCGAGTAGGAGTGAGCAGTTCTTC. It yields the protein CASSPSRSEQFF.

This clonotype was picked up many times. The J gene is TRBJ1-1, the V gene TRBV7-2; D is undetermined. The CDR3 is 13 amino acids. V lost 5 bases and J lost 8, with 15 bases in between. Germline CDR1 reads SGHTA; CDR2 reads FQGNSA. The CDR3 sequence is CASSPFLTLEAFF. The CDR3 coding sequence is TGTGCCAGCAGCCCCTTCCTTACCCTGGAAGCTTTCTTT.

This clonotype was seen at least ten times. The chain is built from TRBV30 and TRBJ2-1; D possibly corresponds to TRBD2 (7 bases). Trimming cost V 5 bases and J 6 bases, with 17 bases left between them. Germline loops: CDR1 GTSNPN, CDR2 SVGIG (reference sequence). This CDR3 is built from 14 residues. CDR3 amino acids: CAWASGGGPNEQFF. Written as DNA, the CDR3 is TGTGCCTGGGCTAGCGGAGGGGGTCCCAATGAGCAGTTCTTC.

The table lists this clonotype with many counts. The rearrangement uses TRBV3-1 and TRBJ1-5; D perhaps matches TRBD1 (6 bases). CDR1 is LGHDT and CDR2 is YNNKEL in the germline V gene (reference sequence). Trimming removed 2 bases at V and 5 bases at J, with 10 bases between. The CDR3 is 14 residues long. The CDR3: CASSQSRGYQPQHF. The CDR3 nucleotides are TGTGCCAGCAGCCAAAGCAGGGGTTATCAGCCCCAGCATTTT.

This clonotype was detected many times. The rearrangement links TRBV29-1 to TRBJ2-1; 9 bases agree with TRBD2. The CDR3 spans 17 residues. V dropped 0 bases and J dropped 5; count of bases not matched to a gene: 11. Germline V CDR1 and CDR2: SQVTM, ANQGSEA. This CDR3 is CSVEDLLAGGSNNEQFF. CDR3 DNA sequence: TGCAGCGTTGAAGATCTTCTGGCGGGAGGGTCCAACAATGAGCAGTTCTTC.

In this sample, this clonotype turned up a few times. V is TRBV19 and J is TRBJ1-2, with D uncertain. CDR3 length: 16 residues. V lost 2 bases and J lost 4, with 17 bases in between. Germline CDR1 reads LNHDA; CDR2 reads SQIVND (reference sequence). This chain's CDR3 is CASSIPADDGIYGYTF. CDR3 bases: TGTGCCAGTAGTATACCCGCAGACGACGGGATCTATGGCTACACCTTC. The complete variable domain, with remaining parts taken from reference TRBV19 and TRBJ1-2, reads DGGITQSPKYLFRKEGQNVTLSCEQNLNHDAMYWYRQDPGQGLRLIYYSQIVNDFQKGDIAEGYSVSREKKESFPLTVTSAQKNPTAFYLCASSIPADDGIYGYTFGSGTRLTVV.

This clonotype was detected a few times. The chain combines TRBV12-3 or TRBV12-4 with TRBJ2-2; D is uncertain. Trimming shortened V by 2 bases and J by 1 base, and 11 bases separated the two germline ends. This CDR3 is built from 16 residues. DNA for the CDR3: TGTGCCAGCAGTTTAAGACTGGGCGTGAACACCGGGGAGCTGTTTTTT. It translates to CASSLRLGVNTGELFF.

As regards this clonotype: The junction departs from germline at one end; a sequencing error may be responsible. The chain joins TRBV11-2 to TRBJ2-5; D call uncertain. Germline values: CDR1 SGHAT, CDR2 FQNNGV. The CDR3 is 15 amino acids. CDR3 sequence: CASSLGEIYLETRYF. CDR3 in DNA: TGTGCCAGCAGCTTAGGAGAAATTTATCTGGAGACCCGGTACTTC. Variable domain in full (rest from reference TRBV11-2 and TRBJ2-5): EAGVAQSPRYKIIEKRQSVAFWCNPISGHATLYWYQQILGQGPKLLIQFQNNGVVDDSQLPKDRFSAERLKGVDSTLKIQPAKLEDSAVYLCASSLGEIYLETRYFGPGTRLLVL.

This clonotype came up a few times. The genes are TRBV4-1 and TRBJ1-2; D perhaps matches TRBD1 (6 bases). Germline V gene data show CDR1 as MGHRA and CDR2 as YSYEKL. The V and J ends lost 2 bases and 5 bases respectively, with 15 bases between them. The CDR3 is 15 residues long. CDR3 nucleotides: TGCGCCAGCAGCCAACCCGCCAGGGGTTTTTATGGCTACACCTTC. This translates into CASSQPARGFYGYTF.

This clonotype was seen many times. The V gene is TRBV20-1, the J gene TRBJ2-1; D is possibly TRBD2 (6 bases). V lost 1 base and J lost 6, with 13 bases in between. CDR1 DFQATT and CDR2 SNEGSKA come from the germline V gene (reference sequence). The CDR3 runs to 14 residues. This CDR3 reads CSARAGVGGNEQFF. The CDR3, as DNA: TGCAGTGCTAGAGCAGGAGTCGGGGGCAATGAGCAGTTCTTC.

This clonotype was detected once. This chain connects TRBV5-1 to TRBJ2-7; the D gene is possibly TRBD2 (5 bases). Germline V CDR1 and CDR2: SGHRS, YFSETQ. With 3 bases removed from V and 2 bases from J, the gap between germline ends came to 12 bases. The CDR3 is made up of 14 amino acids. The CDR3 reads CASSSGGRTYEQYF. The CDR3 coding sequence is TGCGCCAGCAGCTCAGGCGGGCGAACCTACGAGCAGTACTTC. The full variable domain, completed using reference TRBV5-1 and TRBJ2-7, is KAGVTQTPRYLIKTRGQQVTLSCSPISGHRSVSWYQQTPGQGLQFLFEYFSETQRNKGNFPGRFSGRQFSNSRSEMNVSTLELGDSALYLCASSSGGRTYEQYFGPGTRLTVT.

The chain has TRBV7-3 and TRBJ2-7, with 12 nucleotides matching TRBD2. This CDR3 has 18 residues. With 5 bases clipped from V and 5 bases from J, the junction kept 16 bases outside the gene matches. Germline CDR1 and CDR2: SGHTA and FQGTGA. The CDR3 DNA sequence: TGTGCCAGCAGCCCACGAAGATTACTAGCGGGAGGAGTCGACGAGCAGTACTTC. Translation: CASSPRRLLAGGVDEQYF.

J is TRBJ1-1 and V is TRBV10-3; 10 positions agree with TRBD1. Trimming took 10 bases from V and 3 from J; bases not matched to a gene: 5. This CDR3 has 13 amino acids. CDR1 is ENHRY and CDR2 is SYGVKD in the germline V gene. The CDR3 sequence is CATRTGGDTEAFF. The CDR3 DNA is TGTGCCACTCGGACAGGGGGAGACACTGAAGCTTTCTTT.

This clonotype was detected only once. A read error is possible here, since a much larger clone lies one base away. The rearrangement joins TRBV6-2 or TRBV6-3 to TRBJ1-4, with TRBD1 identical over 9 bases. Losses at the gene ends were 6 bases for V and 7 bases for J; bases not matched to a gene: 15. The CDR3 spans 17 residues. The germline V gene has CDR1 MNHEY and CDR2 SVGEGT. CDR3 DNA sequence: TGTGCCAGCAGAACCGGGACAGGGAATGGTTTGATTGAAAAACTGTTTTTT. Protein: CASRTGTGNGLIEKLFF.

V and J are TRBV10-3 and TRBJ1-1; D gene ambiguous. The CDR3 totals 13 residues. V lost 3 bases to trimming and J lost 1 base, with 6 bases between them. Germline CDR1 reads ENHRY; CDR2 reads SYGVKD. The CDR3 DNA sequence: TGTGCCATCAGTGAAGAGCGGAACACTGAAGCTTTCTTT. It yields the protein CAISEERNTEAFF.